This T cell receptor (beta chain) is from a study of blood T cell repertoires in COVID-19. Assay: immunoSEQ multiplex PCR; the TCRdb copy retains only in-frame clones and omits some. The table lists 140,000 to 150,000 clones, over 70% of them singletons. CDR1 and CDR2 from the germline V gene are SGHVS and FNYEAQ. V dropped 5 bases and J dropped 5; count of bases not matched to a gene: 4. The CDR3 runs 15 residues. The chain has TRBV7-6 and TRBJ2-2, with 11 bases lining up with TRBD2. The source material was peripheral blood. This clonotype was obtained from a man aged 50-59 years who had recovered from COVID-19. This CDR3 reads CASSKTSGVTGELFF. Here the CDR3 DNA reads TGTGCCAGCAGCAAGACTAGCGGGGTTACCGGGGAGCTGTTTTTT.